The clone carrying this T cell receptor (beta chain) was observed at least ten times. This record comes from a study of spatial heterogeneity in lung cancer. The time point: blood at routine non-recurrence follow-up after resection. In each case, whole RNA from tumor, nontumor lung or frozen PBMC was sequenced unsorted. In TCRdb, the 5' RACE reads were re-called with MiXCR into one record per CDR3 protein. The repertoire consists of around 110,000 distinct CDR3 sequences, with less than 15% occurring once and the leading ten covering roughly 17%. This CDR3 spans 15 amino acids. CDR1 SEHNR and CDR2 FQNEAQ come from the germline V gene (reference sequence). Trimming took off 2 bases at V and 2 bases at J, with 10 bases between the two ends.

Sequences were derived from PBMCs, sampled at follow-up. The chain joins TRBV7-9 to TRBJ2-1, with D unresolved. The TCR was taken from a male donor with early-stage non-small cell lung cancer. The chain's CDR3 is CASSLFTFPYNEQFF. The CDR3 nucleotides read TGTGCCAGCAGCTTATTTACATTCCCCTACAATGAGCAGTTCTTC.